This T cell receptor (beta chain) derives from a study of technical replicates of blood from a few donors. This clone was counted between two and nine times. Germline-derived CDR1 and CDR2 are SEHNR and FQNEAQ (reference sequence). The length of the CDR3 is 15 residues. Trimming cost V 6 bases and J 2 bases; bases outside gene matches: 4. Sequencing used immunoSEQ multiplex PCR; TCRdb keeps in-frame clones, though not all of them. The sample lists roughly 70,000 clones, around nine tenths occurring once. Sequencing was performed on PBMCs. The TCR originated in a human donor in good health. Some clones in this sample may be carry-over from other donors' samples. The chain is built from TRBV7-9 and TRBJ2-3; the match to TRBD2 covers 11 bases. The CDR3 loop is CASSFSGGATDTQYF. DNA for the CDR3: TGTGCCAGCAGTTTTAGCGGGGGGGCCACAGATACGCAGTATTTT.